Here is one TCR beta chain with its context. Its matching antigen is unknown. Coverage ceases 3 residues before the CDR3 finishes, and the germline J gene fills in the end. This table comes from immunoSEQ multiplex PCR, and its TCRdb copy is limited to in-frame clones, with some not included. The sample includes about 31,000 clones. The CDR3 loop spans 13 amino acids. CDR1 is SNHLY and CDR2 is FYNNEI in the germline V gene. All participants had a single incident cervical HPV16 infection, and prevalent HPV16 infections were excluded. The data stem from a study of T cells in women clearing cervical HPV infection. Regarding the study as a whole: Repertoire richness, not evenness, was significantly elevated in CIN3+ cases versus controls.

V and J are TRBV2 and TRBJ2-2; tentatively, D is TRBD2 (6 bases). The receptor was derived from a woman aged 18 to 75 with a cervical HPV16 infection that either progressed to CIN3+ or cleared (not recorded which). The sequenced sample was blood buffy coat. This CDR3 reads CASSGGFGEKLFF. CDR3 DNA, as far as it was read: TGTGCCAGCAGCGGGGGTTTCGGGGAGAAG.